This T cell receptor (beta chain) appears in the sequencing data of a study of blood T cell repertoires in COVID-19. V lost 6 bases and J 0 bases, leaving 11 bases between the germline ends. CDR3 length equals 13 residues. CDR1 SQVTM and CDR2 ANQGSEA come from the germline V gene. The assay was immunoSEQ multiplex PCR, and TCRdb's table has in-frame clones only and misses some. The sample lists about 99,000 clones; 88% were seen once. Sample: peripheral blood. The TCR comes from a man aged 45-60 years with COVID-19, enrolled during active disease. This chain joins TRBV29-1 and TRBJ1-1; D perhaps matches TRBD1 (6 bases). Here the CDR3 DNA reads TGCAGCGTGACCGGACAGTTGAACACTGAAGCTTTCTTT. Its protein product is CSVTGQLNTEAFF.